This TCR beta chain came from a study of blood T cell repertoires in COVID-19. Study-wide background: Sample material is recorded as cDNA or gDNA derived from T cells, B-cell-depleted T cells, or PBMCs.

Produced via immunoSEQ multiplex PCR; TCRdb's table is partial and in-frame only. The profile shows some 380,000 clones, around 91% of them singletons. Germline assignment: CDR1 MGHRA and CDR2 YSYEKL. V gave up 0 bases and J gave up 3 bases; unmatched junction bases: 10. This CDR3 comprises 18 residues. The TCR sequence derives from a man younger than 30 with active or convalescent COVID-19. The sequenced sample was peripheral blood. This chain links TRBV4-1 with TRBJ1-5; 8 bases agree with TRBD1. The CDR3 sequence: CASSQDDFGQGFNQPQHF. The CDR3 nucleotides are TGCGCCAGCAGCCAAGATGATTTCGGACAGGGATTCAATCAGCCCCAGCATTTT.